This TCR beta chain emerged from a study of blood T cell repertoires in COVID-19. TCRdb's copy holds only in-frame clones and misses some; the assay was immunoSEQ multiplex PCR. The sample lists about 82,000 clones; over 70% were seen once. J lost 0 bases, V lost 7 bases, and 5 bases had no gene match. Germline V gene sequence: CDR1 MDHEN, CDR2 SYDVKM. The CDR3 extends over 14 amino acids. The clonotype comes from a woman in her fifties or sixties with acute or convalescent COVID-19. The chain recombines TRBV28 with TRBJ1-1; 7 bases map to TRBD1. The sample consisted of peripheral blood. The DNA for the CDR3 is TGTGCCAGCAAAATAGGGGGCATGAACACTGAAGCTTTCTTT. Translated, it gives CASKIGGMNTEAFF.